This T cell receptor beta chain was captured in a study of blood T cell repertoires in COVID-19. CDR1 PRHDT and CDR2 FYEKMQ come from the germline V gene (reference sequence). Trimming removed 5 bases from V and 7 bases from J, with 10 bases in between. CDR3 length: 12 amino acids. Clones were read by immunoSEQ multiplex PCR, and TCRdb kept only the in-frame ones, dropping some. The data show some 200,000 clones, just over 85% seen once. The sample comprised peripheral blood. The chain carries TRBV13 and TRBJ2-3; no clear D gene. The TCR sequence derives from a man aged 18 to 35 with active or convalescent COVID-19. This CDR3 reads CASSLLSYTQYF. The CDR3 DNA is TGTGCCAGCAGCCTACTAAGCTATACGCAGTATTTT.